This T cell receptor beta chain was identified in a study of T cells in Graves' hyperthyroidism and ophthalmopathy. Regions amplified from RNA transcripts were the TCR beta CDR3 regions. Primed by the HTBI set, a first-round RT-PCR was run on the TCR CDR3. TCRdb processed the multiplex PCR reads anew with MiXCR; each CDR3 protein has one entry. Found here are 400,000 to 600,000 distinct CDR3 sequences, less than 25% of them singletons; the top ten hold approximately 25%. This CDR3 contains 13 residues. CDR1 and CDR2 (germline): SGHRS, YFSETQ. This clonotype was seen repeatedly, ten times or more. Antigen specificity is unknown. At one end, the junction sequence differs from germline, possibly due to a read error. With a duration under 2 months, the hyperthyroidism was newly diagnosed in patients aged 18 to 65. Lactation, pregnancy, other autoimmune disease or uncontrolled infection excluded patients. Isolation of PBMCs was performed on 10 ml fresh peripheral blood.

Study-level findings and limits: Blood also contained most expanded thyroid clonotypes above 0.001.

Source material: blood. The V gene is TRBV5-1, the J gene TRBJ1-5; TRBD1 matches at 7 bases. This sequence originates from a young man with Graves' hyperthyroidism. DNA for the CDR3: TGTGCCAGCAGTTGGGACAGTAATCAGCCCCAGCATTTT. Translation: CASSWDSNQPQHF.